In its sample, the clone carrying this TCR beta chain was seen many times. Its specificity is unknown. The CDR3 extends 3 residues past the end of the read, so its final part is completed from the germline J gene. Data came from immunoSEQ multiplex PCR; TCRdb stores just in-frame clones and leaves some out. This set yields more than 55,000 clones and no singletons; the top ten hold over 0.8%. This sample was taken from a study of T cell clonality in common variable immunodeficiency. The CDR3 loop spans 14 amino acids. Trimming took 6 bases from V and 0 from J; bases not matched to a gene: 3. Germline V gene sequence: CDR1 MNHEY, CDR2 SVGEGT. Findings of the study overall: Fewer TCRbeta clones were shared among CVID subjects than controls. CVID subjects showed higher TCRbeta clonality than healthy controls.

The V and J genes are TRBV6-2 or TRBV6-3 and TRBJ1-1; 8 nucleotides match TRBD1. The TCR sequence derives from a person aged 18 to 75 in good health. The sample was peripheral blood mononuclear cells. The sequenced part of the CDR3 DNA is TGTGCCAGCAGCCCAGGGGGCATGAACACTGAA. Residues: CASSPGGMNTE. The full CDR3 is CASSPGGMNTEAFF.